The 31 T cell receptor beta chains below all came from one sample that was sequenced in a study of vaccination effects on CD4 cells after COVID-19. Sequencing used immunoSEQ multiplex PCR; TCRdb keeps in-frame clones, though not all of them. The repertoire has tens of thousands of clones, about 70% of them found once; the top ten carry under 5.5%. For these TCRs, the target antigens are not known. The authors isolated CD4+ T cells after 10 days of culture. The infection with SARS-CoV-2 (confirmed by PCR) occurred in this person between March and December 2020. All participants had two doses of either the BNT162b2 or mRNA-1273 vaccine. The specimen comprised CD4+ T cells from PBMCs cultured without peptide, sampled after COVID-19 vaccination. The receptors shown here come from a human donor who had a prior SARS-CoV-2 infection.

The chain links TRBV5-4 to TRBJ2-5; weak D call: TRBD2 (5 bases). Trimming cost V 4 bases and J 2 bases, with 15 bases left between them. The CDR3 contains 15 residues. The V gene's germline CDR1 is SGHNT and CDR2 YYREEE (reference sequence). The DNA for the CDR3 is TGTGCCAGCAGCCCAAGAGGAGGCTTACAAGAGACCCAGTACTTC. This codes for CASSPRGGLQETQYF.

This chain connects TRBV7-9 to TRBJ2-5; 10 nucleotides agree with TRBD2. This CDR3 comprises 15 residues. Germline values: CDR1 SEHNR, CDR2 FQNEAQ (reference sequence). The trim removed 5 bases at V and 4 bases at J, leaving 7 bases unmatched. The CDR3: CASSVLAGDGETQYF. In DNA, the CDR3 is TGTGCCAGCAGCGTCCTAGCGGGGGACGGAGAGACCCAGTACTTC.

This chain links TRBV5-6 with TRBJ1-2, with D possibly matching TRBD1 (5 bases). This CDR3 spans 16 amino acids. Per the germline V gene, CDR1 is SGHDT and CDR2 is YYEEEE. Trimming took off 4 bases at V and 3 bases at J, with 19 bases between the two ends. CDR3 DNA sequence: TGTGCCAGCAGCACGCGCATCACAGGACTATACTATGGCTACACCTTC. Amino acids: CASSTRITGLYYGYTF.

CDR3 sequence reads: CASSQQLGVQYF. DNA for the CDR3: TGTGCCAGCAGCCAACAACTAGGAGTTCAGTACTTC. V and J are TRBV7-2 and TRBJ2-4; tentative D call: TRBD2 (5 bases). Trimming cost V 5 bases and J 11 bases, with 13 bases left between them. Germline loops: CDR1 SGHTA, CDR2 FQGNSA. The CDR3 has 12 residues.

The chain carries TRBV7-9 and TRBJ2-7; 7 bases agree with TRBD2. V lost 5 bases, J lost 0 bases, and 7 bases stayed unmatched. Germline assignment: CDR1 SEHNR and CDR2 FQNEAQ (reference sequence). This CDR3 is 15 amino acids long. In nucleotides, the CDR3 is TGTGCCAGCAGCCCTCTAGCGGACCACTCCTACGAGCAGTACTTC. Its translation: CASSPLADHSYEQYF. Together with reference TRBV7-9 and TRBJ2-7, the CDR3 gives the full variable domain: DTGVSQNPRHKITKRGQNVTFRCDPISEHNRLYWYRQTLGQGPEFLTYFQNEAQLEKSRLLSDRFSAERPKGSFSTLEIQRTEQGDSAMYLCASSPLADHSYEQYFGPGTRLTVT.

A remark on this clone: Other DNA sequences in this sample translate to the same CDR3. The rearrangement joins TRBV5-1 to TRBJ1-1, with D hard to call. Germline loops: CDR1 SGHRS, CDR2 YFSETQ. Trimming took off 2 bases at V and 1 base at J, with 6 bases between the two ends. The CDR3 spans 13 residues. The CDR3 sequence is CASSFSGNTEAFF. Here the CDR3 DNA reads TGCGCCAGCAGCTTTTCTGGGAACACTGAAGCTTTCTTT.

This chain joins TRBV11-2 and TRBJ2-7; 8 bases align to TRBD2. CDR3 length: 15 amino acids. V dropped 2 bases and J dropped 1; count of bases not matched to a gene: 4. CDR1 is SGHAT and CDR2 is FQNNGV in the germline V gene. The CDR3 coding sequence is TGTGCCAGCAGCTTATCAAGCGGGAGTTCCTACGAGCAGTACTTC. Its protein is CASSLSSGSSYEQYF.

The chain recombines TRBV7-2 with TRBJ1-1, with D possibly being TRBD1 (6 bases). Trimming left V 5 bases short and J 1 base short, with 8 bases between. Germline assignment: CDR1 SGHTA and CDR2 FQGNSA. The CDR3 runs 13 residues. This CDR3 reads CASSPQGNTEAFF. The DNA for the CDR3 is TGTGCCAGCAGCCCACAGGGGAACACTGAAGCTTTCTTT.

J is TRBJ2-2 and V is TRBV7-9; TRBD2 matches at 8 bases. Per the germline V gene, CDR1 is SEHNR and CDR2 is FQNEAQ (reference sequence). This CDR3 is 16 amino acids long. Germline trimming cut 1 base from V and 3 bases from J; bases unmatched to any gene: 4. Here the CDR3 DNA reads TGTGCCAGCAGCTTAGTTCCGGGAGGGTACACCGGGGAGCTGTTTTTT. Translation gives CASSLVPGGYTGELFF.

This sequence joins TRBV7-2 and TRBJ2-7; possibly TRBD2 for D (7 bases). This CDR3 is 15 amino acids long. Trimming pared 5 bases from V and 4 bases from J, leaving 18 bases between. Germline CDR1 is SGHTA and CDR2 is FQGNSA. CDR3 amino acids: CASSPLGRGPYEQYF. In DNA form, the CDR3 reads TGTGCCAGCAGCCCCTTGGGGCGGGGGCCGTACGAGCAGTACTTC.

The J gene is TRBJ2-3, the V gene TRBV11-3, with TRBD2 as a possible D gene (6 bases). V lost 8 bases to trimming and J lost 1 base, with 19 bases between them. The CDR3 is 16 amino acids. Germline lookup yields CDR1 SGHNT and CDR2 YENEEA. This CDR3 is CASSNWREEGTDTQYF. The DNA of the CDR3 is TGTGCCAGCTCTAATTGGAGGGAGGAGGGCACAGATACGCAGTATTTT. Full variable domain (missing parts from reference TRBV11-3 and TRBJ2-3): EAGVVQSPRYKIIEKKQPVAFWCNPISGHNTLYWYLQNLGQGPELLIRYENEEAVDDSQLPKDRFSAERLKGVDSTLKIQPAELGDSAVYLCASSNWREEGTDTQYFGPGTRLTVL.

In this sample, this clone turned up a few times. The rearrangement joins TRBV18 to TRBJ1-6; D gene unclear. The V end lost 2 bases, the J end lost 7 bases, and 6 bases lay between the germline ends. The CDR3 consists of 13 residues. Germline CDR1 and CDR2: KGHSH and LQKENI. The CDR3: CASSPEGNSPLHF. The CDR3 DNA reads as TGTGCCAGCTCACCAGAGGGCAATTCACCCCTCCACTTT. Complete variable domain (other parts from reference TRBV18 and TRBJ1-6): NAGVMQNPRHLVRRRGQEARLRCSPMKGHSHVYWYRQLPEEGLKFMVYLQKENIIDESGMPKERFSAEFPKEGPSILRIQQVVRGDSAAYFCASSPEGNSPLHFGNGTRLTVT.

The rearrangement joins TRBV2 to TRBJ2-1, with TRBD2 matching 15 bases. This CDR3 is built from 15 residues. With 6 bases clipped from V and 12 bases from J, the junction kept 9 bases outside the gene matches. CDR1 is SNHLY, CDR2 FYNNEI, per germline. The CDR3 DNA sequence: TGTGCCAGCAGCGTCGGGACTAGCGGGGGGCCCTGGCAGTTCTTC. Protein: CASSVGTSGGPWQFF.

The rearrangement joins TRBV3-1 (or the pseudogene TRBV3-2) to TRBJ2-5, with a weak D call TRBD1 (5 bases). V lost 2 bases and J 1 base, leaving 5 bases between the germline ends. The CDR3 loop spans 13 amino acids. Germline V gives CDR1 LGHDT, CDR2 YNNKEL (reference sequence). The CDR3, as DNA: TGTGCCAGCAGCCAAAGGGGCCAAGAGACCCAGTACTTC. It yields the protein CASSQRGQETQYF.

This clone was observed a handful of times. This chain connects TRBV3-1 (or the pseudogene TRBV3-2) to TRBJ2-1; D is unclear. The CDR3 has 13 residues. Germline-derived CDR1 and CDR2 are LGHDT and YNNKEL (reference sequence). V gave up 4 bases and J gave up 5 bases, with 9 bases separating them. The CDR3 is CASSRQMDNEQFF. The CDR3 DNA reads TGTGCCAGCAGCCGCCAGATGGACAATGAGCAGTTCTTC.

This chain joins TRBV9 and TRBJ2-1; TRBD1 might be the D (5 bases). The CDR3 is made up of 15 amino acids. Germline assignment: CDR1 SGDLS and CDR2 YYNGEE. V lost 5 bases and J 5 bases, leaving 17 bases between the germline ends. This chain's CDR3 is CASSSWAGLDNEQFF. CDR3 coding DNA: TGTGCCAGCAGTTCATGGGCAGGGCTGGACAATGAGCAGTTCTTC.

This clone was found once. The V gene is TRBV20-1, the J gene TRBJ2-5, with TRBD1 as a possible D gene (5 bases). V was cut by 3 bases and J by 4 bases, with 12 bases left in between. This CDR3 contains 13 residues. The germline CDR1 and CDR2 sequences are DFQATT and SNEGSKA (reference sequence). The DNA for the CDR3 is TGCAGTGCTAGTCTTATAGGGGCAGAGACCCAGTACTTC. It codes for CSASLIGAETQYF.

This clone was found a few times. This rearrangement joins TRBV7-8 to TRBJ2-7, with a weak D call TRBD2 (5 bases). The CDR3 length is 14 residues. V shed 0 bases and J shed 4 bases, with 10 bases lying between them. The germline gives CDR1 SGHVS, CDR2 FQNEAQ. The CDR3 region is CASSLAGVRYEQYF. The CDR3 DNA follows: TGTGCCAGCAGCTTAGCCGGGGTACGGTACGAGCAGTACTTC. Looking up the rest from reference TRBV7-8 and TRBJ2-7 gives the full variable domain: GAGVSQSPRYKVAKRGQDVALRCDPISGHVSLFWYQQALGQGPEFLTYFQNEAQLDKSGLPSDRFFAERPEGSVSTLKIQRTQQEDSAVYLCASSLAGVRYEQYFGPGTRLTVT.

In this sample, this clone turned up once. This chain uses TRBV7-2 with TRBJ2-5; the match to TRBD1 covers 9 bases. CDR1 and CDR2 (germline): SGHTA, FQGNSA. The CDR3 has 15 amino acids. Unmatched junction bases numbered 3, after V lost 1 base and J lost 3 bases. The CDR3 region is CASSLGGDREETQYF. DNA for the CDR3: TGTGCCAGCAGCTTAGGTGGGGACAGGGAAGAGACCCAGTACTTC.

The chain links TRBV5-1 to TRBJ2-1; tentative D call: TRBD2 (5 bases). In germline, CDR1 is SGHRS, CDR2 YFSETQ. There are 14 residues in the CDR3. Trimming shortened V by 0 bases and J by 8 bases, and 12 bases separated the two germline ends. The CDR3 is CASSLADFGDEQFF. Here the CDR3 DNA reads TGCGCCAGCAGCTTGGCGGACTTCGGCGATGAGCAGTTCTTC.

This clone was counted only a few times. This sequence joins TRBV4-1 and TRBJ1-3; 8 bases match TRBD1. With 4 bases clipped from V and 2 bases from J, the junction kept 4 bases outside the gene matches. The germline gives CDR1 MGHRA, CDR2 YSYEKL. The CDR3 loop spans 15 amino acids. As DNA, the CDR3 is TGCGCCAGCAGCCTTCTACAGGGGGCTGGAAACACCATATATTTT. It codes for CASSLLQGAGNTIYF.

The rearrangement joins TRBV5-1 to TRBJ2-3; D is possibly TRBD2 (5 bases). V lost 4 bases, J lost 4 bases, and 13 bases lay in between. The CDR3 totals 14 residues. Germline V gives CDR1 SGHRS, CDR2 YFSETQ. DNA of the CDR3: TGCGCCAGCAGCCCTCGGGTGGGAGCAGATACGCAGTATTTT. Translated: CASSPRVGADTQYF. Combining the CDR3 with reference TRBV5-1 and TRBJ2-3 gives the whole variable domain KAGVTQTPRYLIKTRGQQVTLSCSPISGHRSVSWYQQTPGQGLQFLFEYFSETQRNKGNFPGRFSGRQFSNSRSEMNVSTLELGDSALYLCASSPRVGADTQYFGPGTRLTVL.

This rearrangement joins TRBV2 to TRBJ1-4, with D hard to call. This CDR3 region has 14 residues. CDR1 is SNHLY, CDR2 FYNNEI, per germline. Trimming shortened V by 6 bases and J by 8 bases, and 16 bases separated the two germline ends. In DNA form, the CDR3 reads TGTGCCAGCAGCAAACTCGGGATAGGGGAAAAACTGTTTTTT. It codes for CASSKLGIGEKLFF. Full variable domain (outside the CDR3, taken from reference TRBV2 and TRBJ1-4): EPEVTQTPSHQVTQMGQEVILRCVPISNHLYFYWYRQILGQKVEFLVSFYNNEISEKSEIFDDQFSVERPDGSNFTLKIRSTKLEDSAMYFCASSKLGIGEKLFFGSGTQLSVL.

The chain combines TRBV2 with TRBJ2-2; 7 bases match TRBD1. The CDR3 sequence is 16 residues long. Germline V lookup: CDR1 SNHLY, CDR2 FYNNEI. With V trimmed by 6 bases and J by 1 base, 8 bases remained unmatched. CDR3 residues: CASRPGQARNTGELFF. The CDR3 DNA follows: TGTGCCAGCAGGCCCGGACAGGCCCGGAACACCGGGGAGCTGTTTTTT.

This clone was recorded a few times. The V call is TRBV7-3, the J call TRBJ2-1; 7 bases line up with TRBD2. CDR3 length: 14 residues. V shed 2 bases, J shed 8 bases, and the junction held 6 bases outside the gene matches. Germline loops: CDR1 SGHTA, CDR2 FQGTGA. CDR3 bases: TGTGCCAGCAGCTTATTTCGGGGGGACCATGAGCAGTTCTTC. This sequence encodes CASSLFRGDHEQFF.

This clone was seen once. The rearrangement joins TRBV18 to TRBJ2-2; 11 positions agree with TRBD2. Germline V gives CDR1 KGHSH, CDR2 LQKENI. Germline trimming cut 3 bases from V and 5 bases from J; bases unmatched to any gene: 17. CDR3 length equals 20 residues. CDR3 sequence (DNA): TGTGCCAGCTCACCTAGAGGACTAGCGGGTCTTATTGACGGGACCGGGGAGCTGTTTTTT. Protein product: CASSPRGLAGLIDGTGELFF.

The chain employs TRBV2 and TRBJ2-2; D not resolved. The CDR3 covers 15 residues. V was clipped by 3 bases and J by 4 bases, with 12 bases between them. Germline values: CDR1 SNHLY, CDR2 FYNNEI. The chain's CDR3 is CASSDGAVSTGELFF. CDR3 DNA: TGTGCCAGCAGTGATGGTGCAGTCTCCACCGGGGAGCTGTTTTTT.

The rearrangement uses TRBV28 and TRBJ2-3, with D perhaps matching TRBD2 (6 bases). CDR1 and CDR2 from the germline V gene are MDHEN and SYDVKM. CDR3 length: 14 residues. V was clipped by 2 bases and J by 4 bases, with 10 bases between them. The CDR3 bases are TGTGCCAGCAGTTTAGGCGGGAAGGCAGATACGCAGTATTTT. Translating it yields CASSLGGKADTQYF.

The chain recombines TRBV7-2 with TRBJ2-3; D remains ambiguous. The CDR3 contains 12 residues. V was trimmed by 2 bases and J by 3 bases, leaving 3 bases between them. The germline V gene encodes CDR1 SGHTA and CDR2 FQGNSA. CDR3 bases: TGTGCCAGCAGCTTATTTACAGATACGCAGTATTTT. Amino acids: CASSLFTDTQYF.

This clone was seen more than once but under ten times. The chain uses TRBV6-5 and TRBJ2-7; TRBD1 matches at 9 bases. Germline V gives CDR1 MNHEY, CDR2 SVGAGI. The CDR3 extends over 14 amino acids. J was trimmed by 3 bases and V by 5 bases; bases with no gene match: 5. The CDR3 loop reads CASSRRDRDYEQYF. As DNA, the CDR3 is TGTGCCAGCAGTCGCCGGGACAGGGACTACGAGCAGTACTTC.

The V gene is TRBV30, the J gene TRBJ2-3, with TRBD2 identical over 11 bases. Trimming took 2 bases from V and 3 from J; bases not matched to a gene: 7. The CDR3 runs to 16 residues. Germline assignment: CDR1 GTSNPN and CDR2 SVGIG (reference sequence). The CDR3 bases are TGTGCCTGGAGTAGGGAGGGACTAGCGGAGACAGATACGCAGTATTTT. Translated, it gives CAWSREGLAETDTQYF.